Below, 7 T cell receptor beta chains from the same sample are listed, as sequenced in a study of vaccination and CD4 T cells after COVID-19. These receptors have no known antigen. Noted treatment: approximately 11-day PBMC culture with coronavirus spike peptide pools or control peptides (ViraFEST assay). Sequencing of the DNA from cultured CD4+ T cells was carried out with the Oncomine TCR Beta short-read assay. TCRdb called the PCR reads again in MiXCR, with one record for every CDR3 protein. Of 6,000 to 8,000 distinct CDR3 sequences listed, around three fifths are singletons. Sequencing used cultured CD4+ T cells from blood, obtained after SARS-CoV-2 vaccination. Receptors were obtained from a human donor with COVID-19.

The sample holds a few counts of this clonotype. V is TRBV19 and J is TRBJ1-2, with 8 bases matching TRBD1. The germline V gene encodes CDR1 LNHDA and CDR2 SQIVND (reference sequence). This CDR3 region has 15 residues. The ends lost 1 base at V and 4 bases at J; junction bases unmatched: 5. The CDR3 coding sequence is TGTGCCAGTAGTATAGCCGGAACAGGGGGCTATGGCTACACCTTC. The encoded protein is CASSIAGTGGYGYTF.

The chain combines TRBV24-1 with TRBJ2-5; TRBD1 aligns across 8 bases. Germline-derived CDR1 and CDR2 are KGHDR and SFDVKD. With V trimmed by 5 bases and J by 4 bases, 8 bases remained unmatched. This CDR3 has 15 amino acids. The CDR3 nucleotides read TGTGCCACCAGTGCCGGCAGGGGGCGGCGAGAGACCCAGTACTTC. Translation: CATSAGRGRRETQYF.

This chain joins TRBV7-9 and TRBJ2-5; 10 positions agree with TRBD2. The CDR3 sequence is 16 residues long. Germline V gene sequence: CDR1 SEHNR, CDR2 FQNEAQ (reference sequence). Trimming at V came to 4 bases and at J to 0 bases, leaving 5 bases not matched to a gene. The CDR3 DNA sequence: TGTGCCAGCAGCTCGTGGACTAGCGGTAACCAAGAGACCCAGTACTTC. It encodes CASSSWTSGNQETQYF.

This sequence joins TRBV6-1 and TRBJ1-5; TRBD1 matches at 7 bases. The CDR3 runs to 13 residues. Germline lookup yields CDR1 MNHNS and CDR2 SASEGT. V was clipped by 5 bases and J by 7 bases; unmatched bases: 5. CDR3: CASSRTGLQPQHF. CDR3 in DNA: TGTGCCAGCAGTAGGACAGGTTTGCAGCCCCAGCATTTT.

V gene TRBV7-9 combines with J gene TRBJ2-7; D is uncertain. Germline V gene sequence: CDR1 SEHNR, CDR2 FQNEAQ (reference sequence). This CDR3 has 12 residues. V lost 2 bases and J lost 4, with 6 bases in between. CDR3 DNA: TGTGCCAGCAGCTTAATACGATACGAGCAGTACTTC. This sequence encodes CASSLIRYEQYF.

CDR3: CATSEQGRLEQYF. The CDR3 DNA follows: TGTGCCACCAGTGAACAGGGCCGTCTTGAGCAGTACTTC. The gene calls are TRBV24-1 and TRBJ2-7; a weak D match, TRBD1 (6 bases). This CDR3 spans 13 amino acids. Germline CDR1 is KGHDR and CDR2 is SFDVKD. V gave up 4 bases and J gave up 7 bases, with 13 bases separating them.

The rearrangement links TRBV10-3 to TRBJ2-5; 8 bases agree with TRBD1. The germline CDR1 and CDR2 sequences are ENHRY and SYGVKD. CDR3 size: 16 residues. V lost 4 bases, J lost 5 bases, and 12 bases stayed unmatched. The CDR3 protein is CAISAYGQGGRETQYF. The CDR3 bases are TGTGCCATCAGTGCGTACGGACAGGGAGGAAGGGAGACCCAGTACTTC.